This paragraph covers one T cell receptor (beta chain) sequence. What it recognizes is unknown. Germline and junction disagree at one end, which may indicate a read error. The sample originates from a study of T cells in Graves' hyperthyroidism and ophthalmopathy. The CDR3 length is 14 residues. Germline V gives CDR1 MRHNA, CDR2 SNTAGT. General study findings and limits: The model foresaw ophthalmopathy a median about 6.1 months prior to onset.

There were TCR beta CDR3 regions amplified from RNA transcripts. Carried out on the TCR CDR3, a first-round RT-PCR used the HTBI primer set. TCRdb fed the multiplex PCR reads into MiXCR, producing one record per CDR3 protein. The sample has under 350,000 distinct CDR3 sequences, around a sixth seen once. This rearrangement joins TRBV6-4 to TRBJ2-1, with 7 bases identical to TRBD1. This receptor was identified in a woman between 45 and 65 years old with Graves' hyperthyroidism. Sequenced sample: blood. The CDR3 sequence: CATPRDSSYDEQFF. The DNA of the CDR3 is TGTGCCACCCCCCGGGACAGCTCCTACGATGAGCAGTTCTTC.